The present entry profiles one TCR beta chain with its context. The data belong to a study of blood T cell repertoires in COVID-19. Study overall: Italy, Spain and the United States were the sources of the convalescent and acute COVID-19 samples.

The protocol was immunoSEQ multiplex PCR, while the TCRdb copy is restricted to in-frame clones and leaves out a portion. This sample has about 80,000 clones, with about 91% found just once. Germline CDR1 and CDR2: SEHNR and FQNEAQ (reference sequence). The V gene end was trimmed by 5 bases and the J gene end by 7 bases; junction bases not matched to a gene: 4. This CDR3 contains 14 residues. The chain recombines TRBV7-9 with TRBJ2-1; 11 nucleotides align to TRBD1. The sequenced material came from peripheral blood. This receptor was taken from an elderly woman with acute or convalescent COVID-19. CDR3 loop: CASSPGQGGNEQFF. CDR3 bases: TGTGCCAGCAGCCCGGGACAGGGGGGAAATGAGCAGTTCTTC.